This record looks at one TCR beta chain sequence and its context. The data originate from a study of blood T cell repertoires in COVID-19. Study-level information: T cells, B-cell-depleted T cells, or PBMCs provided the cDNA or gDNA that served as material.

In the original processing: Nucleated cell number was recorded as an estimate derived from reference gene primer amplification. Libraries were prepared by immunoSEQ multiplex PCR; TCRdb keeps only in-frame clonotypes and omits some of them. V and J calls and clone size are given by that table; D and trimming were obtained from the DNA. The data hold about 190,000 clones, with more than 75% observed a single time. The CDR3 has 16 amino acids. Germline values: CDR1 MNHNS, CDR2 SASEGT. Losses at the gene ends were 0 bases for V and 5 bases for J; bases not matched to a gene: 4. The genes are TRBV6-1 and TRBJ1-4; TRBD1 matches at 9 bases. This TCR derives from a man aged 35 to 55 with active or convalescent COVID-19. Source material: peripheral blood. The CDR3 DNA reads TGTGCCAGCAGTGAAGCGACAGGGGGAGGAAATGAAAAACTGTTTTTT. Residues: CASSEATGGGNEKLFF.